Below are 9 T cell receptor beta chains sequenced from a single sample in a study of CD8+ T cells in alopecia areata. Reverse transcribed after extraction, RNA yielded cDNA as the sequencing template. Produced via immunoSEQ multiplex PCR; TCRdb's table is partial and in-frame only. The sample holds about 190,000 clones, approximately 61% seen once. Treatment described: oral pan-JAK inhibitor, 5-10 mg twice daily. This specimen was CD4+ T cells sorted from blood, taken at week 24, from a patient treated with tofacitinib. These receptor sequences come from a human donor with alopecia areata.

The genes are TRBV5-1 and TRBJ1-2; weak D call: TRBD1 (5 bases). This CDR3 is 14 amino acids long. The V end lost 4 bases, the J end lost 4 bases, and 14 bases lay between the germline ends. Germline V gene lookup returns CDR1 SGHRS and CDR2 YFSETQ. The CDR3 loop reads CASSEAQGIYGYTF. The DNA of the CDR3 is TGCGCCAGCAGCGAAGCGCAGGGTATCTATGGCTACACCTTC. Looking up the rest from reference TRBV5-1 and TRBJ1-2 gives the full variable domain: KAGVTQTPRYLIKTRGQQVTLSCSPISGHRSVSWYQQTPGQGLQFLFEYFSETQRNKGNFPGRFSGRQFSNSRSEMNVSTLELGDSALYLCASSEAQGIYGYTFGSGTRLTVV.

Notes on this clone: Other DNA sequences in this sample translate to the same CDR3. The chain carries TRBV29-1 and TRBJ2-3; D possibly corresponds to TRBD2 (5 bases). The CDR3 length is 12 residues. Looked up from germline, CDR1 is SQVTM and CDR2 is ANQGSEA. V was cut by 3 bases and J by 3 bases, with 7 bases left in between. CDR3 coding DNA: TGCAGCGTTGAGGGCGGGACAGATACGCAGTATTTT. As protein: CSVEGGTDTQYF.

The chain joins TRBV30 to TRBJ2-5; 8 nucleotides match TRBD1. The trim removed 1 base at V and 5 bases at J, leaving 6 bases unmatched. The CDR3 totals 14 residues. Per the germline V gene, CDR1 is GTSNPN and CDR2 is SVGIG (reference sequence). This CDR3 is CAWSAIRGRETQYF. DNA for the CDR3: TGTGCCTGGAGTGCCATCAGGGGGCGTGAGACCCAGTACTTC.

V is TRBV7-2 and J is TRBJ2-1, with TRBD2 as a possible D gene (5 bases). This CDR3 region has 15 residues. CDR1 SGHTA and CDR2 FQGNSA come from the germline V gene. Trimming removed 1 base at V and 8 bases at J, with 15 bases between. The CDR3 DNA sequence: TGTGCCAGCAGCTTAGGGGCCGGGGTGGCAGATGAGCAGTTCTTC. Its translation: CASSLGAGVADEQFF.

J is TRBJ1-6 and V is TRBV5-1; TRBD1 aligns across 7 bases. Per the germline V gene, CDR1 is SGHRS and CDR2 is YFSETQ. With V trimmed by 7 bases and J by 8 bases, 15 bases remained unmatched. This CDR3 contains 16 residues. The CDR3 DNA follows: TGCGCCAGCTCATATTTACCGGGACAGTTGTATTCACCCCTCCACTTT. Its protein product is CASSYLPGQLYSPLHF. The full variable domain, with the rest looked up from reference TRBV5-1 and TRBJ1-6, is KAGVTQTPRYLIKTRGQQVTLSCSPISGHRSVSWYQQTPGQGLQFLFEYFSETQRNKGNFPGRFSGRQFSNSRSEMNVSTLELGDSALYLCASSYLPGQLYSPLHFGNGTRLTVT.

The gene calls are TRBV5-1 and TRBJ1-1; tentative D call: TRBD1 (6 bases). The V and J ends lost 3 bases and 4 bases respectively, with 16 bases between them. Looked up from germline, CDR1 is SGHRS and CDR2 is YFSETQ. This CDR3 is built from 15 residues. As DNA, the CDR3 is TGCGCCAGCAGCTCATCCGGGACATACGGCACTGAAGCTTTCTTT. Encoded protein: CASSSSGTYGTEAFF.

CDR3 sequence: CAWRDTYNSGNTIYF. In DNA form, the CDR3 reads TGTGCCTGGAGGGACACATATAACTCTGGAAACACCATATATTTT. This chain connects TRBV30 to TRBJ1-3; maybe TRBD1 (5 bases). Trimming shortened V by 3 bases and J by 0 bases, and 12 bases separated the two germline ends. The CDR3 has 15 residues. Germline V gene data show CDR1 as GTSNPN and CDR2 as SVGIG (reference sequence).

The chain has TRBV9 and TRBJ2-3, with 11 bases that match TRBD2. The CDR3 length is 15 residues. CDR1 is SGDLS and CDR2 is YYNGEE in the germline V gene. With V trimmed by 2 bases and J by 2 bases, 1 base remained unmatched. The CDR3 coding sequence is TGTGCCAGCAGCGTGACTAGCGGGAACACAGATACGCAGTATTTT. Its translation is CASSVTSGNTDTQYF.

The chain carries TRBV29-1 and TRBJ1-1, with 7 nucleotides matching TRBD1. The CDR3 extends over 14 amino acids. From germline, CDR1 is SQVTM and CDR2 ANQGSEA. Trimming at V came to 2 bases and at J to 5 bases, leaving 8 bases not matched to a gene. The CDR3 reads CSVETLTRGTEAFF. CDR3 DNA: TGCAGCGTTGAAACCCTCACCAGGGGGACTGAAGCTTTCTTT.